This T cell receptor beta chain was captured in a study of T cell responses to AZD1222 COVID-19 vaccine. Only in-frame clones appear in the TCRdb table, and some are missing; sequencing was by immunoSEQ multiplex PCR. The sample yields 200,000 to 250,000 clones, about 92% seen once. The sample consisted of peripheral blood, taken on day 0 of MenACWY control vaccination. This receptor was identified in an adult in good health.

The CDR3 bases are TGTGCCAGCAGTCCACAGGGGGTGGGTGGCTACACCTTC. Its translation: CASSPQGVGGYTF. This chain links TRBV28 with TRBJ1-2; 8 nucleotides line up with TRBD1. The CDR3 covers 13 residues. The J segment lost 7 bases and the V segment lost 5 bases, leaving 6 bases of the junction unmatched. From germline, CDR1 is MDHEN and CDR2 SYDVKM.